This TCR beta chain was captured in a study of OX40 agonist ivuxolimab in advanced cancers. Overall study results and limits: Among expanded peripheral T cells, antigen specificity went undetermined.

Germline V lookup: CDR1 SGDLS, CDR2 YYNGEE. The CDR3 spans 13 residues. Trimming took off 0 bases at V and 4 bases at J, with 7 bases between the two ends. Clones were sequenced by immunoSEQ multiplex PCR, and TCRdb holds only the in-frame ones, with some missing. The table has 55,000 to 60,000 clones, over 80% seen once. With respect to this clone: The antigen is unknown.

The material was CD4+ or CD8+ T cells sorted from blood, obtained in a trial of the OX40 agonist ivuxolimab. This TCR was recovered from an adult with an advanced solid tumor such as melanoma, head and neck, liver or kidney cancer. The rearrangement links TRBV9 to TRBJ2-5; no definite D call. The CDR3 is CASSVGSLETQYF. The CDR3 bases are TGTGCCAGCAGCGTAGGAAGCTTAGAGACCCAGTACTTC.